What follows describes a single T cell receptor (beta chain). The CDR3 spans 14 residues. Germline CDR1 and CDR2: SQVTM and ANQGSEA. Germline trimming cut 3 bases from V and 4 bases from J; bases unmatched to any gene: 5. The data belong to a study of technical replicates of blood from a few donors. Repertoires were generated with immunoSEQ multiplex PCR, while TCRdb's copy carries only in-frame clones and drops some. The data show about 81,000 clones, around 95% seen once. The chain links TRBV29-1 to TRBJ2-2; 7 nucleotides agree with TRBD1. Sequencing was performed on T cells isolated from PBMCs. This sequence originates from a human donor in good health. CDR3 region: CSVDLGGLTGELFF. The CDR3 DNA follows: TGCAGCGTTGATTTAGGGGGCCTCACCGGGGAGCTGTTTTTT.